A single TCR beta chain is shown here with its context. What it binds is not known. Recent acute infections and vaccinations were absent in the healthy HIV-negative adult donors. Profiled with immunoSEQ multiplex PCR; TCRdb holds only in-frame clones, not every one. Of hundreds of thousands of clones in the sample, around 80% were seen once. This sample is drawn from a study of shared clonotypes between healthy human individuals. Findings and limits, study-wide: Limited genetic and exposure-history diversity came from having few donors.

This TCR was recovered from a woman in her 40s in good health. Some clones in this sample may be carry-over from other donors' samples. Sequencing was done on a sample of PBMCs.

In nucleotides, the CDR3 is TGTGCCAGCAGTGAGAGCCAGCTAATGAACACCGGGGAGCTGTTTTTT. This translates into CASSESQLMNTGELFF. The J gene is TRBJ2-2, the V gene TRBV2; D not resolved. Germline V gene sequence: CDR1 SNHLY, CDR2 FYNNEI. The CDR3 is 16 amino acids. V was trimmed by 3 bases and J by 1 base, leaving 12 bases between them.